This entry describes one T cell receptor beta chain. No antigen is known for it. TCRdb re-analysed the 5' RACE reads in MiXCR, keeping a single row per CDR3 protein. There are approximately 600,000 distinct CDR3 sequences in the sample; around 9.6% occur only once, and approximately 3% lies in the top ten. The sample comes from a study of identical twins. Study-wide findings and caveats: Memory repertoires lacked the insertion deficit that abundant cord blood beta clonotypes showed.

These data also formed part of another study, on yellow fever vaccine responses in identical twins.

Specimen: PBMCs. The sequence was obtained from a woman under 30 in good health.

The CDR3 DNA reads as TGTGCCAGCAGCTCCCCCGGTACGCAGTATTTT. This sequence encodes CASSSPGTQYF. The chain combines TRBV7-2 with TRBJ2-3; D gene uncertain. Germline CDR1 and CDR2: SGHTA and FQGNSA. CDR3 length equals 11 residues. The V end was cut by 4 bases, the J end by 8 bases, with 7 bases between.